Shown below are 17 T cell receptor beta chains from a single sample sequenced in a study of blood T cell repertoires in COVID-19. Here immunoSEQ multiplex PCR was the method, and the copy in TCRdb shows in-frame clones only, minus some. The sample holds roughly 90,000 clones, about 90% seen once. Sample: peripheral blood. The receptor source for this set is a human donor in a cohort sampled during active COVID-19.

This chain links TRBV3-1 (or the pseudogene TRBV3-2) with TRBJ2-1; 7 positions match TRBD2. The CDR3 is made up of 14 amino acids. Trimming cost V 2 bases and J 7 bases; bases outside gene matches: 5. The germline gives CDR1 LGHDT, CDR2 YNNKEL (reference sequence). DNA for the CDR3: TGTGCCAGCAGCCAAAAAGGGACTACGAATGAGCAGTTCTTC. Its protein is CASSQKGTTNEQFF.

The rearrangement joins TRBV4-1 to TRBJ2-7; D is possibly TRBD2 (6 bases). The CDR3 runs 14 residues. V lost 5 bases and J 4 bases, leaving 15 bases between the germline ends. Per germline, CDR1 MGHRA and CDR2 YSYEKL. The CDR3 spells CASSSLGGPYEQYF. In nucleotides, the CDR3 is TGCGCCAGCAGCTCTCTAGGAGGGCCGTACGAGCAGTACTTC.

The chain links TRBV28 to TRBJ1-5; D may be TRBD1 (5 bases). Per the germline V gene, CDR1 is MDHEN and CDR2 is SYDVKM. The ends were cut back, 3 bases at V and 0 bases at J, with 9 bases in the middle. The CDR3 loop spans 15 amino acids. CDR3 in DNA: TGTGCCAGCAGTTTTGGTGACAGTAGCAATCAGCCCCAGCATTTT. Translating gives CASSFGDSSNQPQHF.

V is TRBV4-1 and J is TRBJ2-7; TRBD2 matches 10 bases. Germline-derived CDR1 and CDR2 are MGHRA and YSYEKL. Trimming cost V 4 bases and J 4 bases; bases outside gene matches: 4. This CDR3 has 14 amino acids. The CDR3 spells CASSPQREGYEQYF. The CDR3 DNA sequence: TGCGCCAGCAGCCCGCAGCGGGAGGGTTACGAGCAGTACTTC.

The chain links TRBV27 to TRBJ2-7; D might be TRBD1 (6 bases). V was shortened by 0 bases and J by 5 bases, with 8 bases between the two germline ends. The CDR3 spans 13 residues. Germline loops: CDR1 MNHEY, CDR2 SMNVEV (reference sequence). The CDR3 loop is CASSLSNRDEQYF. CDR3 coding DNA: TGTGCCAGCAGTTTATCGAACAGGGACGAGCAGTACTTC.

The chain couples TRBV28 to TRBJ1-1, with no clear D. Between the trimmed V and J ends, which lost 2 bases and 1 base, there was a span of 14 bases. CDR1 is MDHEN and CDR2 is SYDVKM in the germline V gene. The CDR3 is made up of 16 amino acids. The CDR3 spells CASSLGSQNGNTEAFF. CDR3 bases: TGTGCCAGCAGTTTAGGGTCACAGAATGGGAACACTGAAGCTTTCTTT.

This chain links TRBV7-3 with TRBJ2-1, with 9 bases lining up with TRBD2. Trimming removed 4 bases from V and 5 bases from J; junction bases left unmatched: 6. Germline values: CDR1 SGHTA, CDR2 FQGTGA. There are 15 residues in the CDR3. The CDR3 reads CASSYLSGSHNEQFF. The CDR3 DNA reads TGTGCCAGCAGCTACCTTAGCGGGAGCCACAATGAGCAGTTCTTC.

This clone was found once. The chain employs TRBV10-3 and TRBJ1-5; 10 bases line up with TRBD1. V lost 4 bases, J lost 3 bases, and 3 bases stayed unmatched. The germline gives CDR1 ENHRY, CDR2 SYGVKD. This CDR3 comprises 15 residues. In nucleotides, the CDR3 is TGTGCCATCAGTGCGGGGACAGGGGCCAATCAGCCCCAGCATTTT. Its translation is CAISAGTGANQPQHF.

The rearrangement uses TRBV6-6 and TRBJ2-2, with 12 bases aligning to TRBD2. The CDR3 extends over 16 amino acids. Germline CDR1 reads MNHNY; CDR2 reads SVGAGI (reference sequence). V was pared by 6 bases and J by 7 bases, with 9 bases of the junction left unmatched. The CDR3 DNA reads as TGTGCCAGCAGCGCCGGGACTAGCGGGTCGGGCGGGGAGCTGTTTTTT. Translating gives CASSAGTSGSGGELFF.

The chain combines TRBV5-1 with TRBJ2-3; TRBD2 agrees at 9 bases. There are 15 residues in the CDR3. Trimming cost V 4 bases and J 2 bases; bases outside gene matches: 5. Looked up from germline, CDR1 is SGHRS and CDR2 is YFSETQ. The DNA of the CDR3 is TGCGCCAGCAGCCCCGGGACTAGCTCCACAGATACGCAGTATTTT. It translates to CASSPGTSSTDTQYF.

A few counts support this clone. This sequence joins TRBV4-2 and TRBJ1-1; D gene unclear. V was shortened by 6 bases and J by 1 base, with 9 bases between the two germline ends. This CDR3 spans 13 amino acids. Looked up from germline, CDR1 is LGHNA and CDR2 is YNFKEQ. The CDR3 loop reads CASRGGENTEAFF. The DNA for the CDR3 is TGTGCCAGCAGAGGAGGAGAGAACACTGAAGCTTTCTTT.

This chain uses TRBV9 with TRBJ2-1; 10 bases line up with TRBD2. V dropped 0 bases and J dropped 7; count of bases not matched to a gene: 4. Germline loops: CDR1 SGDLS, CDR2 YYNGEE. The CDR3 extends over 15 amino acids. CDR3 coding DNA: TGTGCCAGCAGCGTAGGCCTAGCGGGAGAGAATGAGCAGTTCTTC. Amino acid sequence: CASSVGLAGENEQFF.

Ten or more counts support this clone. CDR3 protein: CASSSVPGLEGEQFF. The CDR3 nucleotides are TGTGCCAGCAGTTCCGTCCCGGGACTAGAAGGTGAGCAGTTCTTC. The rearrangement joins TRBV28 to TRBJ2-1, with TRBD2 matching 8 bases. From germline, CDR1 is MDHEN and CDR2 SYDVKM. V shed 4 bases, J shed 9 bases, and the junction held 11 bases outside the gene matches. This CDR3 contains 15 residues.

This chain links TRBV7-9 with TRBJ2-2; D possibly corresponds to TRBD2 (6 bases). Trimming removed 2 bases from V and 4 bases from J, with 20 bases in between. Germline lookup yields CDR1 SEHNR and CDR2 FQNEAQ (reference sequence). CDR3 length: 18 residues. The CDR3 loop reads CASSLSGLPIAGTGELFF. As DNA, the CDR3 is TGTGCCAGCAGCTTAAGTGGACTACCCATTGCGGGCACCGGGGAGCTGTTTTTT.

The rearrangement links TRBV24-1 to TRBJ1-1, with a tentative D call TRBD1 (6 bases). CDR1 and CDR2 (germline): KGHDR, SFDVKD. The CDR3 is made up of 12 amino acids. V lost 7 bases to trimming and J lost 7 bases, with 12 bases between them. This CDR3 is CATSSTGIEAFF. CDR3 bases: TGTGCCACCAGCTCGACAGGAATTGAAGCTTTCTTT.

The V gene is TRBV27, the J gene TRBJ2-1; 9 bases fit TRBD2. The CDR3 extends over 14 amino acids. The V gene's germline CDR1 is MNHEY and CDR2 SMNVEV (reference sequence). Trimming cost V 5 bases and J 10 bases; bases outside gene matches: 9. The CDR3 region is CASSPSPLAGEQFF. The CDR3 DNA reads TGTGCCAGCAGTCCCTCACCGCTAGCGGGAGAGCAGTTCTTC.

The CDR3 spells CASSSAPGQGAFF. The CDR3 DNA follows: TGTGCCAGCAGTTCTGCACCGGGACAGGGAGCTTTCTTT. This chain connects TRBV7-6 to TRBJ1-1; the match to TRBD1 covers 9 bases. Losses at the gene ends were 6 bases for V and 10 bases for J; bases not matched to a gene: 9. Germline CDR1 and CDR2: SGHVS and FNYEAQ. The CDR3 contains 13 residues.